This T cell receptor beta chain came from a study of metastatic and nonmetastatic thyroid tumors. Overall study context: Repertoires were compared across blood and tumor or nodule tissue from malignant and benign thyroid patients.

Germline CDR1 MNHNS, CDR2 SASEGT. The length of the CDR3 is 16 residues. V lost 6 bases to trimming and J lost 5 bases, with 23 bases between them. The entire patient cohort was treatment-naive prior to thyroid surgery. TCRdb re-clonotyped the PCR reads through MiXCR. The sample contains some 6,300 clones, more than 30% of which appear only once. Study-wide points: TCR beta diversity was reportedly significantly higher in malignant thyroid tumors than benign nodules, in blood and tumor.

This clone was recorded a few times. The antigen is unknown. The gene calls are TRBV6-1 and TRBJ2-7, with D possibly being TRBD1 (6 bases). This receptor was identified in a female donor with papillary thyroid cancer or a benign thyroid nodule (not recorded which). Some clones in this sample may be carry-over from other donors' samples. The sample taken for sequencing was adjacent normal tissue. The DNA for the CDR3 is TGTGCCAGCAGGGACGTTACGGGACACCTAATGAACGAGCAGTACTTC. Amino acids: CASRDVTGHLMNEQYF.